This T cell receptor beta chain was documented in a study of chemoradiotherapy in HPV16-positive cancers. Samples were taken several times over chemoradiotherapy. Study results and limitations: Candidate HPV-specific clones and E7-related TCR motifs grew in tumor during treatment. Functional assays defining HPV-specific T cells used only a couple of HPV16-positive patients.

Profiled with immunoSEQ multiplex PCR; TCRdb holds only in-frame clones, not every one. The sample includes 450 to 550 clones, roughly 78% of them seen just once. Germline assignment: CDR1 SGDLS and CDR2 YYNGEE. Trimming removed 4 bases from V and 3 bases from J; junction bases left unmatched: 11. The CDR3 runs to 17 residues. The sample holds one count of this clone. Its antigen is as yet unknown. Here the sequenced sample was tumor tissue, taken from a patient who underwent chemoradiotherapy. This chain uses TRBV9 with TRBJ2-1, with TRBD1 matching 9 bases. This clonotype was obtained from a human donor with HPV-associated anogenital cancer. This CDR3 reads CASSSRPRQGVYNEQFF. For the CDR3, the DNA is TGTGCCAGCAGCTCACGTCCGAGACAGGGGGTCTACAATGAGCAGTTCTTC.